A selection of T cell receptor beta chains follows, all from one sample in a study of technical replicates of blood from several donors. Some clones are missing from TCRdb's copy, which holds only in-frame ones; the method was immunoSEQ multiplex PCR. The sample contains approximately 100,000 clones, just over 95% of which appear only once. The sample was T cells isolated from PBMCs. These receptor sequences come from a human donor in good health. Each CDR3 is given without its conserved first and last residue. Each record gives: J gene, V gene, CDR3 protein.

TRBJ2-2 | TRBV30 | AWIIQGGTGELF
TRBJ2-3 | TRBV27 | ASRPTGGTDTQY
TRBJ2-7 | TRBV7-9 | ASSLVVTSGRYEQY
TRBJ1-3 | TRBV12-5 | ASGLVPGDSSSGNTIY
TRBJ1-5 | TRBV7-6 | ASSLERDSGNQPQH
TRBJ2-1 | TRBV6-1 | ASKVPGGDEQF
TRBJ2-1 | TRBV28 | ASKLLAGVLDEQF
TRBJ2-7 | TRBV6-1 | ASSVNTIVEQY
TRBJ1-1 | TRBV5-4 | ASSLENAYEAF
TRBJ1-1 | TRBV5-1 | ASSYTDSSSGTEAF
TRBJ2-1 | TRBV30 | AWSVFTLSIVNEQF
TRBJ2-1 | TRBV10-1 | ASSEWSSEQF
TRBJ2-3 | TRBV5-1 | ASSLFSGGLGDTQY
TRBJ2-7 | TRBV5-5 | ASSLRDEQY
TRBJ2-7 | TRBV7-6 | ASSFGTTAYEQY
TRBJ2-7 | TRBV7-2 | ASTSLTSGIGEQY
TRBJ2-1 | TRBV19 | ASSLDISSYNEQF
TRBJ2-3 | TRBV15 | ATCRGGTDTQY
TRBJ2-3 | TRBV30 | AWSAPGQGFFTDTQY
TRBJ2-3 | TRBV28 | ASSPGPGLANTQY
TRBJ1-2 | TRBV6-5 | ASSYSAENYGYT
TRBJ2-1 | TRBV5-1 | ASSLPLGTGGRHNEQF
TRBJ2-7 | TRBV6-1 | ASSLGQGWYEQY
TRBJ1-2 | TRBV2 | ASSAKRTGDNYGYT
TRBJ2-3 | TRBV9 | ASSGSRGAQY
TRBJ1-2 | TRBV7-9 | ASSRTGTPNYGYT
TRBJ2-5 | TRBV19 | ASSMGRAGETQY
TRBJ1-5 | TRBV7-8 | ASSLAETGGNQPQH
TRBJ1-2 | TRBV29-1 | SVGDTGYGYT
TRBJ2-3 | TRBV2 | ASSPLAGGPLDTQY
TRBJ2-3 | TRBV7-3 | ASSLKAGTTDTQY
TRBJ1-1 | TRBV19 | ASMELGALNTEAF
TRBJ2-2 | TRBV5-6 | ASSEEGLATFPGELF
TRBJ1-1 | TRBV15 | ATSVMTDDTEAF
TRBJ2-1 | TRBV27 | ASNLAGGYNEQF
TRBJ1-4 | TRBV7-9 | ASSNQSGHPWGKLF
TRBJ2-5 | TRBV30 | AWRGRVLRGETQY
TRBJ2-2 | TRBV5-1 | ASSPGQGRTGELF
TRBJ2-1 | TRBV10-2 | ASSGTAGNEQF
TRBJ2-2 | TRBV27 | AIRDSNTGELF
TRBJ2-5 | TRBV10-3 | AISESVYSGGPSQETQY
TRBJ1-2 | TRBV6-6 | ASSRGQLYGYT
TRBJ2-5 | TRBV19 | ASSTTGTGQETQY
TRBJ1-5 | TRBV5-8 | ASRNDRGWDQPQH
TRBJ1-5 | TRBV18 | ASSPEGASQPQH
TRBJ2-7 | TRBV27 | ASSYRNSYEQY
TRBJ2-7 | TRBV5-6 | ASSLPLGTASYEQY
TRBJ2-7 | TRBV29-1 | SVEDEDRNPYEQY
TRBJ2-2 | TRBV2 | ASSDTAGGPNTGELF
TRBJ1-1 | TRBV19 | ASSIGGGRTEAF
TRBJ2-1 | TRBV19 | ATRVSAGAYNEQF
TRBJ1-2 | TRBV28 | ASSPGAGHLNYGYT
TRBJ1-4 | TRBV9 | ASSVRTGFEKLF
TRBJ1-5 | TRBV29-1 | SAGGADQPQH
TRBJ2-3 | TRBV5-4 | ASSLPMAGTDTQY
TRBJ2-7 | TRBV27 | ASSSWTGPYEQY
TRBJ1-6 | TRBV11-2 | ASSPRQGLNSPLH
TRBJ2-3 | TRBV14 | ASSHGGGADTQY
TRBJ2-1 | TRBV5-4 | ASSLDSTNEQF
TRBJ2-2 | TRBV27 | ASSLRRGTGELF